Listed below are T cell receptor beta chains from one sample, sequenced in a study of response to subunit inactivated influenza vaccine. One entry per CDR3 protein results from TCRdb running MiXCR on the RT-PCR reads. The sample holds 280,000 or so distinct CDR3 sequences, 20% to 25% seen once. The source material was PBMCs from blood, sampled less than 22 months after vaccination. The receptors were gathered from a man in his fifties or sixties who received an inactivated influenza vaccine. CDR3s include the opening cysteine and the closing phenylalanine or tryptophan. Fields, in order: clone size, V gene, J gene, D gene, CDR3 protein, CDR3 DNA. The D gene is left open where the match is weak. Some rows mark clone size as missing; the rest say once, few, many or name a class of expanded clone.

.	TRBV6-2/TRBV6-3	TRBJ2-5	.	CASSYRSSQETQYF	TGTGCCAGCAGTTACCGGAGCTCCCAAGAGACCCAGTACTTC
.	TRBV7-2	TRBJ1-1	.	CASSKMYRDTEAFF	TGTGCCAGCAGCAAAATGTACAGGGACACTGAAGCTTTCTTT
.	TRBV4-1	TRBJ1-2	.	CASSQGVLQQVRYGYTF	TGCGCCAGCAGCCAAGGGGTGTTACAGCAGGTCCGATATGGCTACACCTTC
.	TRBV4-2	TRBJ1-4	.	CASSQDGSSTNEKLFF	TGTGCCAGCAGCCAAGACGGGTCTTCAACTAATGAAAAACTGTTTTTT
.	TRBV11-2	TRBJ2-7	.	CASSLSEIVLYEQYF	TGTGCCAGCAGCTTAAGCGAAATTGTCTTGTACGAGCAGTACTTC
.	TRBV20-1	TRBJ2-7	.	CSAKGLDRFSYEQYF	TGCAGTGCTAAGGGCCTAGACAGATTCTCCTACGAGCAGTACTTC
few	TRBV15	TRBJ2-3	.	CATSRDRAGHKYF	TGTGCCACCAGCAGAGATCGGGCGGGGCATAAATATTTT
.	TRBV7-2	TRBJ1-1	TRBD1	CASRNRDRLNTEAFF	TGTGCCAGCAGAAACCGGGACAGACTTAACACTGAAGCTTTCTTT
many	TRBV7-9	TRBJ1-2	.	CASSVGFNYGYTF	TGTGCCAGCAGCGTCGGATTTAACTATGGCTACACCTTC
few	TRBV7-2	TRBJ1-5	.	CASSLAGLNQPQHF	TGTGCCAGCAGCTTAGCCGGGTTGAATCAGCCCCAGCATTTT
many	TRBV12-3/TRBV12-4	TRBJ1-2	.	CASSKTPNYGYTF	TGTGCCAGCAGTAAGACACCTAACTATGGCTACACCTTC
.	TRBV20-1	TRBJ2-5	TRBD1	CSARARQGQETQYF	TGCAGTGCTAGAGCCAGACAGGGACAAGAGACCCAGTACTTC
few	TRBV4-1	TRBJ2-5	TRBD2	CASSQVGGQETQYF	TGCGCCAGCAGCCAAGTCGGGGGGCAAGAGACCCAGTACTTC
many	TRBV3-1	TRBJ1-6	.	CASSRPTGRGNSPLHF	TGTGCCAGCAGCCGGCCAACGGGACGCGGGAATTCACCCCTCCACTTT
.	TRBV5-5	TRBJ2-1	.	CASSLAPGSYNEQFF	TGTGCCAGCAGCTTGGCTCCGGGTTCCTACAATGAGCAGTTCTTC
few	TRBV14	TRBJ2-5	.	CASSQFTGIGETQYF	TGTGCCAGCAGCCAATTTACGGGAATCGGAGAGACCCAGTACTTC
few	TRBV20-1	TRBJ1-6	.	CSARDSGSSSYNSPLHF	TGCAGTGCTAGAGATTCAGGATCGAGCTCCTATAATTCACCCCTCCACTTT
.	TRBV5-4	TRBJ1-2	.	CASSLVDWRSGYTF	TGTGCCAGCAGCCTGGTGGACTGGAGGTCTGGCTACACCTTC
many	TRBV3-1	TRBJ2-1	TRBD2	CASSQAASGNEQFF	TGTGCCAGCAGCCAAGCGGCTAGCGGCAATGAGCAGTTCTTC
.	TRBV6-6	TRBJ2-7	.	CASSHSLLEQYF	TGTGCCAGCAGCCACTCACTCTTGGAGCAGTACTTC
.	TRBV6-2/TRBV6-3	TRBJ2-3	TRBD2	CASSYSTSAIHLF	TGTGCCAGCAGTTACTCGACTAGCGCCATACACCTTTTT
few	TRBV7-2	TRBJ2-4	.	CASSLMVGAGNIQYF	TGTGCCAGCAGCTTAATGGTTGGGGCAGGTAACATTCAGTACTTC
.	TRBV7-2	TRBJ2-5	.	CASSLAQGNQETQYF	TGTGCCAGCAGCTTAGCGCAGGGGAACCAAGAGACCCAGTACTTC
few	TRBV20-1	TRBJ2-1	.	CSARDGGQLSMEQFF	TGCAGTGCTAGGGACGGAGGACAGCTTTCAATGGAGCAGTTCTTC
few	TRBV19	TRBJ1-2	.	CASIDDNYGYTF	TGTGCCAGTATTGACGACAACTATGGCTACACCTTC
few	TRBV2	TRBJ1-1	.	CASSEQKAFF	TGTGCCAGCTCAGAACAAAAAGCTTTCTTT
few	TRBV20-1	TRBJ1-1	TRBD1	CSAPGQKNTEAFF	TGCAGTGCCCCGGGACAGAAGAACACTGAAGCTTTCTTT
.	TRBV20-1	TRBJ2-3	TRBD2	CSAKRTSGSTDTQYF	TGCAGTGCCAAGAGGACTAGCGGGAGCACAGATACGCAGTATTTT
many	TRBV20-1	TRBJ1-5	TRBD1	CSAHRGSNQPQHF	TGCAGTGCTCACAGGGGGAGTAATCAGCCCCAGCATTTT
many	TRBV6-1	TRBJ1-6	.	CASRREGNSPLHF	TGTGCCAGCAGGAGGGAAGGTAATTCACCCCTCCACTTT
few	TRBV18	TRBJ2-7	.	CASSPPGSGGFYEQYF	TGTGCCAGCTCACCACCTGGGTCGGGTGGCTTCTACGAGCAGTACTTC
.	TRBV20-1	TRBJ1-5	.	CSARAWGGGNQPQHF	TGCAGTGCTAGAGCCTGGGGAGGCGGGAATCAGCCCCAGCATTTT
.	TRBV12-3/TRBV12-4	TRBJ2-4	TRBD1	CASGPGQGLGQYF	TGTGCCAGCGGACCGGGACAGGGGCTTGGGCAGTACTTC
.	TRBV27	TRBJ1-4	.	CASSPQGREKLFF	TGTGCCAGCAGTCCCCAGGGGCGGGAAAAACTGTTTTTT
.	TRBV20-1	TRBJ1-6	TRBD1	CSARDRVDSPLHF	TGCAGTGCTAGGGACAGGGTTGATTCACCCCTCCACTTT
.	TRBV28	TRBJ2-2	.	CASKLPGQNTGELFF	TGTGCCAGCAAACTACCCGGACAGAACACCGGGGAGCTGTTTTTT
.	TRBV15	TRBJ2-1	TRBD2	CATSGRVYNEQFF	TGTGCCACCAGCGGGAGGGTCTACAATGAGCAGTTCTTC